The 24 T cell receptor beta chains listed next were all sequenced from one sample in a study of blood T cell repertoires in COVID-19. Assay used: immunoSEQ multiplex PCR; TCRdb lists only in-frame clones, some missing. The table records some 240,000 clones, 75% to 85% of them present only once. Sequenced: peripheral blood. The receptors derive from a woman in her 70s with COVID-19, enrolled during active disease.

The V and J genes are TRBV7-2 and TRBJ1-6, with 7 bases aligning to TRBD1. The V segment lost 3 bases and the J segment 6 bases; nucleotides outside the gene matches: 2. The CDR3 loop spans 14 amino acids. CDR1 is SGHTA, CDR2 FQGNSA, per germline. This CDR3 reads CASSFDRVNSPLHF. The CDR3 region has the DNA TGTGCCAGCAGCTTCGACAGGGTTAATTCACCCCTCCACTTT.

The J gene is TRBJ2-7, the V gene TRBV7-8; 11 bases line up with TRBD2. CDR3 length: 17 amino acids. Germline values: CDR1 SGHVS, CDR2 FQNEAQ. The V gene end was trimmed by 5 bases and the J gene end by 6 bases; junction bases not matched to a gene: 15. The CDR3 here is CASSRGGSGRAQSEQYF. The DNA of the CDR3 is TGTGCCAGCAGCCGAGGGGGTAGCGGGAGGGCACAAAGCGAGCAGTACTTC.

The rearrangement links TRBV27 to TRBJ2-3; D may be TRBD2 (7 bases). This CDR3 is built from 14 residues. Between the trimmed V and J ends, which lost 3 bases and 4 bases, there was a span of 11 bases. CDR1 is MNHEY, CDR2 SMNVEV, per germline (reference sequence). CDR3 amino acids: CASSLGGGSDTQYF. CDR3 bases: TGTGCCAGCAGTTTGGGAGGGGGTTCAGATACGCAGTATTTT.

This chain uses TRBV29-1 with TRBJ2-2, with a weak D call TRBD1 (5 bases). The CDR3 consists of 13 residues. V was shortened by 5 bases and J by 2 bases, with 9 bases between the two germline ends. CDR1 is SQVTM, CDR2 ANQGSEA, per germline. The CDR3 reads CSVRQINTGELFF. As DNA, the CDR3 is TGCAGCGTTAGACAGATTAACACCGGGGAGCTGTTTTTT.

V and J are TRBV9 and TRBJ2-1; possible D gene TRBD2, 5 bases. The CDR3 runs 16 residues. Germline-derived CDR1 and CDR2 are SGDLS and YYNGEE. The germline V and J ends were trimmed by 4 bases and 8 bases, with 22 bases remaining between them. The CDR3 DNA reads TGTGCCAGCAGCCCCTCCGGAGCTACCGGGATCGATGAGCAGTTCTTC. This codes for CASSPSGATGIDEQFF.

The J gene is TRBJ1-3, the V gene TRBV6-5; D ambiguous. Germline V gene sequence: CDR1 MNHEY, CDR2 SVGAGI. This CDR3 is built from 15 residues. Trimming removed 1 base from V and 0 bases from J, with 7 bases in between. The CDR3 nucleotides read TGTGCCAGCAGTTACTTACAAAACTCTGGAAACACCATATATTTT. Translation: CASSYLQNSGNTIYF.

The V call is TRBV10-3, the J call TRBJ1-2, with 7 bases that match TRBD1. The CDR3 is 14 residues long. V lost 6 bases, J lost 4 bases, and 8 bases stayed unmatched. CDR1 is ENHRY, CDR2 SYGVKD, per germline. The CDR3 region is CAISPRQGPYGYTF. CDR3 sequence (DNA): TGTGCCATCAGCCCACGACAGGGCCCCTATGGCTACACCTTC.

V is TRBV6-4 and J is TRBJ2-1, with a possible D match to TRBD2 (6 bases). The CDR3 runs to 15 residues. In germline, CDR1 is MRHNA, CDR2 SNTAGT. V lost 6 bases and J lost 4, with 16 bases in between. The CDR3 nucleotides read TGTGCCAGCAGCGTAGCGGAGGGCGATTACAATGAGCAGTTCTTC. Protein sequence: CASSVAEGDYNEQFF.

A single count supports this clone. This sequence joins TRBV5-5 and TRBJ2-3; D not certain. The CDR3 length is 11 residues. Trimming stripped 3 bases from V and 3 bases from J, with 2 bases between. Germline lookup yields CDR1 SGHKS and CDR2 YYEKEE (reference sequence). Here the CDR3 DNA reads TGTGCCAGCAGCTCAACAGATACGCAGTATTTT. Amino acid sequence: CASSSTDTQYF.

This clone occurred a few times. The CDR3 sequence: CASSDPSGRALEAEQYF. The CDR3 DNA follows: TGCGCCAGCAGCGATCCTAGCGGGAGGGCCCTAGAGGCCGAGCAGTACTTC. The J gene is TRBJ2-7, the V gene TRBV5-1, with TRBD2 identical over 12 bases. With V trimmed by 4 bases and J by 6 bases, 14 bases remained unmatched. CDR1 and CDR2 from the germline V gene are SGHRS and YFSETQ. The CDR3 is made up of 17 amino acids.

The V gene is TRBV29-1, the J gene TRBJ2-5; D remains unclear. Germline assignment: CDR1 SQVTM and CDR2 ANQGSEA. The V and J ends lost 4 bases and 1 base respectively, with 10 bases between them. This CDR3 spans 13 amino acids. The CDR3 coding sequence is TGCAGCGTTGCTTCTAGGTTCCAAGAGACCCAGTACTTC. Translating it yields CSVASRFQETQYF.

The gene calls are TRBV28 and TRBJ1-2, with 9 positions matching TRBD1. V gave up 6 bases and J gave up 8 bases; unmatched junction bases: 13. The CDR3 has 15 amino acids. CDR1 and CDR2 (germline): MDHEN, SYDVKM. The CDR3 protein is CASSPPGQGFRGYTF. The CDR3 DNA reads TGTGCCAGCAGCCCCCCGGGACAGGGCTTCCGAGGCTACACCTTC.

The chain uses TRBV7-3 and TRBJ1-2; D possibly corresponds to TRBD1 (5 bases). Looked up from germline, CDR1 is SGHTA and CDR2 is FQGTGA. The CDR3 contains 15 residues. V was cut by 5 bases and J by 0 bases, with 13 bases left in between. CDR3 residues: CASSQDSAANYGYTF. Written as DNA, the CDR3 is TGTGCCAGCAGCCAAGACAGTGCCGCTAACTATGGCTACACCTTC. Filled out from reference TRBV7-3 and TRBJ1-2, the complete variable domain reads GAGVSQTPSNKVTEKGKYVELRCDPISGHTALYWYRQSLGQGPEFLIYFQGTGAADDSGLPNDRFFAVRPEGSVSTLKIQRTERGDSAVYLCASSQDSAANYGYTFGSGTRLTVV.

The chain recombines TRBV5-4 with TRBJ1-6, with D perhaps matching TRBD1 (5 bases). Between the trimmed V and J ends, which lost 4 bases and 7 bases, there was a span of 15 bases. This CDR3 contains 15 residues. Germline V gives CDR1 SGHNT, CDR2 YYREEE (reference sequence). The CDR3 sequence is CASSKGGGYNSPLHF. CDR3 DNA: TGTGCCAGCAGCAAAGGCGGGGGTTACAATTCACCCCTCCACTTT.

CDR3 nucleotides: TGTGCCAGCAGCTTGGACCCCTCTAGGGGACTTCAGCCCCAGCATTTT. Its translation: CASSLDPSRGLQPQHF. This chain links TRBV5-5 with TRBJ1-5; maybe TRBD1 (5 bases). CDR1 is SGHKS, CDR2 YYEKEE, per germline (reference sequence). The CDR3 totals 16 residues. The V and J ends lost 0 bases and 6 bases respectively, with 16 bases between them.

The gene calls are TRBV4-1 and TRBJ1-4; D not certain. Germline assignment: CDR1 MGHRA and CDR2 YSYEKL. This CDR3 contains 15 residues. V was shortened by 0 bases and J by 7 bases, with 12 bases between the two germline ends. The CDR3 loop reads CASSQESGLGEKLFF. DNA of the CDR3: TGCGCCAGCAGCCAAGAGAGTGGACTCGGTGAAAAACTGTTTTTT.

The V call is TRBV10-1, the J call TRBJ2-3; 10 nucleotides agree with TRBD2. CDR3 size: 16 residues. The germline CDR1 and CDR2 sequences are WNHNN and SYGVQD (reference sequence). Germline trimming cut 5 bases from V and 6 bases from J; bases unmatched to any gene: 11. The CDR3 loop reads CASSKEREGLLDTQYF. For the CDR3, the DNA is TGCGCCAGCAGTAAAGAGCGGGAGGGCCTTTTGGATACGCAGTATTTT.

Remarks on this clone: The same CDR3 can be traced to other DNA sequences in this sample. CDR3 coding DNA: TGTGCCAGCTCACCCGGGACAGGGGATCAGCCCCAGCATTTT. This sequence encodes CASSPGTGDQPQHF. The chain has TRBV18 and TRBJ1-5, with 10 bases lining up with TRBD1. The CDR3 totals 14 residues. V trimming: 3 bases; J trimming: 5 bases; junction bases outside the gene matches: 1. Germline V gives CDR1 KGHSH, CDR2 LQKENI.

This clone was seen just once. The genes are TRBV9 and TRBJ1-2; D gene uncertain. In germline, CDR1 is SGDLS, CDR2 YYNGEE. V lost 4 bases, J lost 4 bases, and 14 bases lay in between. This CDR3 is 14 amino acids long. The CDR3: CASSPGNGRYGYTF. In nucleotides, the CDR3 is TGTGCCAGCAGCCCGGGGAACGGGCGCTATGGCTACACCTTC.

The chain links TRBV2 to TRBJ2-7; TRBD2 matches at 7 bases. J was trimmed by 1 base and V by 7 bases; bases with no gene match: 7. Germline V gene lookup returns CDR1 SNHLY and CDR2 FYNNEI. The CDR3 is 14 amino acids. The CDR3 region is CASMWRELSYEQYF. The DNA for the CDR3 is TGTGCCAGCATGTGGCGGGAGTTGTCCTACGAGCAGTACTTC.

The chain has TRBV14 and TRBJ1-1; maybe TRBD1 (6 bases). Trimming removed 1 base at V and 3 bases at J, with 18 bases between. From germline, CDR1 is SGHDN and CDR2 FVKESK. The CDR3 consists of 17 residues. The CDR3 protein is CASSQAWGARGDTEAFF. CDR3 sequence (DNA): TGTGCCAGCAGCCAAGCTTGGGGGGCGCGGGGGGACACTGAAGCTTTCTTT.

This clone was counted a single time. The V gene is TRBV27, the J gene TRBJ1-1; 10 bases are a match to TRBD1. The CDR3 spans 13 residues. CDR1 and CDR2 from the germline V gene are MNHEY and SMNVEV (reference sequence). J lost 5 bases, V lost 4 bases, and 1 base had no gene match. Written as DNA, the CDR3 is TGTGCCAGCAGTTGGACAGGGGGAACTGAAGCTTTCTTT. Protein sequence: CASSWTGGTEAFF.

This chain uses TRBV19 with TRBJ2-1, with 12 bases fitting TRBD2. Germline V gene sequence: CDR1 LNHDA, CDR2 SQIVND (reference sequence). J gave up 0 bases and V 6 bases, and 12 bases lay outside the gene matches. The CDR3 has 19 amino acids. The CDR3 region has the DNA TGTGCCAGTAGCCCACTACTAGCGGGAGGTCGAAGCTCCTACAATGAGCAGTTCTTC. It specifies CASSPLLAGGRSSYNEQFF.

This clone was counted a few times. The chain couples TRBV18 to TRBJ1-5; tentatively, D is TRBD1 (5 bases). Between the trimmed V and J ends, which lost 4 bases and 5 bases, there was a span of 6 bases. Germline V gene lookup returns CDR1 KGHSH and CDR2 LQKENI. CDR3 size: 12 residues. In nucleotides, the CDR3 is TGTGCCAGCTCACGGGGGGATCAGCCCCAGCATTTT. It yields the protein CASSRGDQPQHF.